A selection of T cell receptor beta chains follows, all from one sample in a study of blood T cell repertoires in COVID-19. The assay was immunoSEQ multiplex PCR, and TCRdb's table has in-frame clones only and misses some. The top ten hold approximately 26% of the sample, which has some 110,000 clones, roughly 84% seen once. The sample was peripheral blood. The receptors stem from a man in his 60s with acute or convalescent COVID-19. The CDR3 runs from the conserved cysteine through the conserved F or W. The D gene is left open where the match is weak. Clone size, where shown, is once, few, many, or a class for clones that have expanded.

j_gene	v_gene	d_gene	abundance	CDR3nt	CDR3aa
TRBJ1-6	TRBV6-5	TRBD1	NA	TGTGCCAGCAGTTCCACAGGGGATGTATATAATTCACCCCTCCACTTT	CASSSTGDVYNSPLHF
TRBJ1-2	TRBV27	NA	NA	TGTGCCAGCAGTCCCGGACAGAGCTTCTATGGCTACACCTTC	CASSPGQSFYGYTF
TRBJ2-5	TRBV5-1	NA	NA	TGCGCCAGCAGCTTACCTACTCAAGAGACCCAGTACTTC	CASSLPTQETQYF
TRBJ1-2	TRBV28	NA	NA	TGTGCCAACGCGGGGGCGAACTATGGCTACACCTTC	CANAGANYGYTF
TRBJ2-5	TRBV3-1/TRBV3-2	NA	NA	TGTGCCAGCAGCCAACGGACAGTAAGTGAGACCCAGTACTTC	CASSQRTVSETQYF
TRBJ1-2	TRBV25-1	TRBD1	NA	TGTGCCAGCAGTGAGGGGGGACAGCCTCATAACTATGGCTACACCTTC	CASSEGGQPHNYGYTF
TRBJ2-2	TRBV6-5	NA	NA	TGTGCCAGCAGTTACAGACTAGTAAGGGGCACCGGGGAGCTGTTTTTT	CASSYRLVRGTGELFF
TRBJ2-3	TRBV10-3	TRBD1	NA	TGTGCCATCAGGGATCTGGACAGGGGGCGAGCAGATACGCAGTATTTT	CAIRDLDRGRADTQYF
TRBJ1-4	TRBV11-2	TRBD1	NA	TGTGCCAGCAGCCCTCTCGGGCAGGGGGGTACTGAAAAACTGTTTTTT	CASSPLGQGGTEKLFF
TRBJ2-2	TRBV5-4	NA	few	TGTGCCAGCAGTTACGGGAACACCGGGGAGCTGTTTTTT	CASSYGNTGELFF
TRBJ2-2	TRBV27	NA	NA	TGTGCCAGCAGTTCCCGCGTCGGGGAGCTGTTTTTT	CASSSRVGELFF
TRBJ2-7	TRBV5-6	TRBD2	NA	TGTGCCAGCAGCTTAACCGGGACTAGCGGATACGAGCAGTACTTC	CASSLTGTSGYEQYF
TRBJ1-5	TRBV19	TRBD1	NA	TGTGCCTGGCACCGGGACAGGGATCAGCCCCAGCATTTT	CAWHRDRDQPQHF
TRBJ1-6	TRBV3-1/TRBV3-2	NA	NA	TGTGCCAGCAGCCTTAACGACGGAAGGAGCTCCTATAATTCACCCCTCCACTTT	CASSLNDGRSSYNSPLHF
TRBJ2-3	TRBV24-1	TRBD2	once	TGTGCCACCAGTGATTCCGGGGGGGGAGATACGCAGTATTTT	CATSDSGGGDTQYF
TRBJ2-2	TRBV19	TRBD1	NA	TGTGCCAGTGAAAGACAGGGGTGGGCGAACACCGGGGAGCTGTTTTTT	CASERQGWANTGELFF
TRBJ1-3	TRBV5-5	NA	NA	TGTGCCAGCAGCTCTCTCCAGGGTTCTGGAAACACCATATATTTT	CASSSLQGSGNTIYF